The clone carrying this T cell receptor beta chain was counted between two and nine times. What it binds is unknown. The sample belongs to a study of OX40 agonist ivuxolimab in advanced cancers. Looking at the study overall: The study treated patients with ivuxolimab, an agonistic anti-OX40 (CD134) antibody. Approximately 41% of patients had received prior checkpoint inhibitor therapy.

Sequencing used immunoSEQ multiplex PCR; TCRdb keeps in-frame clones, though not all of them. Of more than 85,000 clones in the sample, less than 95% were seen once. Study observations and caveats: Among the nonresponders, some also had low normalized T-cell clonal expansion.

The clonotype was recovered from an adult with an advanced solid tumor such as melanoma, head and neck, liver or kidney cancer. The source was CD4+ or CD8+ T cells sorted from blood, collected in a trial of the OX40 agonist ivuxolimab.

The CDR3 reads CATSRDPAARETQYF. CDR3 in DNA: TGTGCCACCAGCAGAGATCCGGCAGCACGGGAGACCCAGTACTTC. The V and J genes are TRBV15 and TRBJ2-5, with D hard to call. Trimming shortened V by 0 bases and J by 5 bases, and 13 bases separated the two germline ends. The CDR3 contains 15 residues. Germline V gene sequence: CDR1 LNHNV, CDR2 YYDKDF (reference sequence). The full variable domain, in which reference TRBV15 and TRBJ2-5 provide the parts outside the CDR3, is DAMVIQNPRYQVTQFGKPVTLSCSQTLNHNVMYWYQQKSSQAPKLLFHYYDKDFNNEADTPDNFQSRRPNTSFCFLDIRSPGLGDTAMYLCATSRDPAARETQYFGPGTRLLVL.